The clone carrying this T cell receptor (beta chain) appeared a few times. Antigen: not known. This specimen belongs to a study of Ad26.COV2.S vaccination and SARS-CoV-2 variants. Background on the study: The donor participated in the COV1001 trial, in its Ad26.COV2.S arm.

Overall study findings and caveats: Using TCR breadth and depth analyses may have led to underestimated total T cell responses. Spike-specific responses of CD8+ and CD4+ T cells were reported to display substantial breadth after vaccination.

Method: immunoSEQ multiplex PCR; TCRdb's copy keeps in-frame clones and lacks some. The sample holds about 350,000 clones, 80% to 90% seen once. Germline assignment: CDR1 SEHNR and CDR2 FQNEAQ (reference sequence). The V end was cut by 2 bases, the J end by 2 bases, with 9 bases between. CDR3 length: 15 amino acids. Treatment of the sample: around 19 received Ad26.COV2.S at low or high dose, single or two shots; roughly 5 received placebo; per-sample allocation not given. On day 63 after the first injection, vaccine and placebo recipients gave samples. This TCR was sampled from a person between 18 and 60 years old who received the Ad26.COV2.S COVID-19 vaccine or a placebo. The sample was peripheral blood, taken in a trial of Ad26.COV2.S vaccine versus placebo. This chain links TRBV7-9 with TRBJ2-2; D gene ambiguous. CDR3 protein: CASSLSARNTGELFF. For the CDR3, the DNA is TGTGCCAGCAGCTTATCGGCGCGTAACACCGGGGAGCTGTTTTTT.